Listed below are T cell receptor beta chains from one sample, sequenced in a study of blood T cell repertoires in COVID-19. The data were produced by immunoSEQ multiplex PCR, yet TCRdb's version contains in-frame clones alone and is incomplete. The sample lists 190,000 or so clones, approximately 91% seen once, with around 7% in the top ten. The sequencing sample was made of peripheral blood. The receptor source for this set is a man aged 35 to 55 with acute or convalescent COVID-19. The conserved cysteine and the conserved F or W are not part of the CDR3 here. Fields, in order: J gene, V gene, CDR3 protein.

>TRBJ2-1|TRBV5-1
ASSLHGEQF
>TRBJ2-3|TRBV10-3
AISSPGLAKDTQY
>TRBJ2-7|TRBV12-2
ASRPVGWGRAYEQY
>TRBJ2-7|TRBV6-2/TRBV6-3
ASSSLFTSRTSYEQY
>TRBJ2-3|TRBV15
ATSSSAGGTQY
>TRBJ2-3|TRBV2
ASGARTGDTQY
>TRBJ1-3|TRBV29-1
SVEDRSGNTIY
>TRBJ2-1|TRBV7-2
ASSFGLAGYNEQF
>TRBJ2-5|TRBV6-1
ASSDWGQPQETQY
>TRBJ2-2|TRBV28
ASSLFWRGGTGELF